This passage covers 26 T cell receptor beta chains from one sample sequenced in a study of cytomegalovirus exposure and HLA in healthy donors. It was with 60 Vbeta and 13 Jbeta primers that the PCR ran. Here immunoSEQ multiplex PCR was the method, and the copy in TCRdb shows in-frame clones only, minus some. Of roughly 150,000 clones listed, 73% are singletons. The sequencing input was PBMCs. The receptors were gathered from a woman between 18 and 29 years old in good health and CMV-seronegative.

J is TRBJ2-1 and V is TRBV7-9; TRBD2 matches 10 bases. The junction had 5 bases not matched to a gene; V was cut back by 7 bases and J by 8 bases. CDR1 and CDR2 from the germline V gene are SEHNR and FQNEAQ (reference sequence). The CDR3 length is 13 residues. This CDR3 is CASTGTSAYEQFF. CDR3 nucleotide sequence: TGTGCCAGCACCGGGACTAGCGCTTATGAGCAGTTCTTC. The full variable domain, in which reference TRBV7-9 and TRBJ2-1 provide the parts outside the CDR3, is DTGVSQNPRHKITKRGQNVTFRCDPISEHNRLYWYRQTLGQGPEFLTYFQNEAQLEKSRLLSDRFSAERPKGSFSTLEIQRTEQGDSAMYLCASTGTSAYEQFFGPGTRLTVL.

V gene TRBV27 combines with J gene TRBJ2-1; 15 bases are a match to TRBD2. V lost 1 base to trimming and J lost 7 bases; unmatched junction nucleotides: 14. This CDR3 comprises 20 residues. Germline CDR1 MNHEY, CDR2 SMNVEV (reference sequence). The CDR3 DNA follows: TGTGCCAGCAGTTTATTCGGGGTCGGACTAGCGGGAGGGTATTGGAATGAGCAGTTCTTC. Translated: CASSLFGVGLAGGYWNEQFF.

The J gene is TRBJ2-5, the V gene TRBV28; the match to TRBD2 covers 9 bases. The J call is in doubt because the DNA end fits TRBJ2-7 better. The CDR3 has 15 amino acids. The germline CDR1 and CDR2 sequences are MDHEN and SYDVKM. CDR3 amino acids: CASSFLAGRIYEQYF. CDR3 bases: TGTGCCAGCAGTTTTCTAGCGGGGAGAATCTACGAGCAGTACTTC.

V is TRBV2 and J is TRBJ2-3; 9 nucleotides line up with TRBD2. Germline V CDR1 and CDR2: SNHLY, FYNNEI. The CDR3 length is 17 residues. V trimming: 2 bases; J trimming: 2 bases; junction bases outside the gene matches: 8. The CDR3 region has the DNA TGTGCCAGCAGTGAATTGGTAGCGGGAGTCTACACAGATACGCAGTATTTT. It yields the protein CASSELVAGVYTDTQYF.

The rearrangement uses TRBV10-2 and TRBJ2-3, with 9 bases aligning to TRBD2. The CDR3 has 16 residues. The J segment lost 2 bases and the V segment lost 4 bases, leaving 7 bases of the junction unmatched. Germline lookup yields CDR1 WSHSY and CDR2 SAAADI. The CDR3 bases are TGCGCCAGCAGTGGACTGCGGGAGGGGCCCACAGATACGCAGTATTTT. This codes for CASSGLREGPTDTQYF.

This clone showed up just a few times. The chain joins TRBV7-9 to TRBJ1-5, with TRBD1 matching 8 bases. Germline V lookup: CDR1 SEHNR, CDR2 FQNEAQ (reference sequence). The CDR3 is made up of 15 amino acids. V lost 5 bases to trimming and J lost 4 bases; unmatched junction nucleotides: 7. CDR3 protein: CASSRWTGPNQPQHF. The CDR3 DNA reads as TGTGCCAGCAGCCGCTGGACAGGGCCAAATCAGCCCCAGCATTTT.

The J gene is TRBJ2-5, the V gene TRBV7-9; D gene ambiguous. Looked up from germline, CDR1 is SEHNR and CDR2 is FQNEAQ (reference sequence). V lost 5 bases to trimming and J lost 5 bases, with 15 bases between them. CDR3 length: 14 amino acids. The CDR3 loop is CASSRYTTGETQYF. The CDR3 nucleotides read TGTGCCAGCAGCCGCTACACAACCGGGGAGACCCAGTACTTC.

The rearrangement uses TRBV5-1 and TRBJ1-1, with TRBD1 matching over 7 bases. CDR1 SGHRS and CDR2 YFSETQ come from the germline V gene. Trimming at V came to 4 bases and at J to 4 bases, leaving 7 bases not matched to a gene. The CDR3 spans 14 residues. The CDR3 nucleotides read TGCGCCAGCAGCGTCCAGGGGGGTACCACTGAAGCTTTCTTT. Its translation: CASSVQGGTTEAFF.

The chain employs TRBV19 and TRBJ2-5; D is possibly TRBD2 (6 bases). The V and J ends lost 5 bases and 0 bases respectively, with 13 bases between them. This CDR3 comprises 15 residues. Germline CDR1 and CDR2: LNHDA and SQIVND (reference sequence). The DNA for the CDR3 is TGTGCCAGTAGTCCCGATGGGAGGTACCAAGAGACCCAGTACTTC. This translates into CASSPDGRYQETQYF.

The chain employs TRBV11-2 and TRBJ2-1, with TRBD1 identical over 7 bases. The CDR3 has 13 amino acids. CDR1 and CDR2 from the germline V gene are SGHAT and FQNNGV. The ends lost 5 bases at V and 3 bases at J; junction bases unmatched: 1. The CDR3, as DNA: TGTGCCAGCAGCGACAGGGTCTACAATGAGCAGTTCTTC. This sequence encodes CASSDRVYNEQFF.

V gene TRBV19 combines with J gene TRBJ1-2; 7 bases map to TRBD1. This CDR3 comprises 15 residues. J was trimmed by 0 bases and V by 3 bases; bases with no gene match: 4. Germline V CDR1 and CDR2: LNHDA, SQIVND (reference sequence). The DNA for the CDR3 is TGTGCCAGTAGTATCGACAGGGTCCCTAACTATGGCTACACCTTC. Its translation is CASSIDRVPNYGYTF.

The chain joins TRBV5-6 to TRBJ1-2; TRBD1 matches 8 bases. The V and J ends lost 5 bases and 3 bases, in that order; junction bases with no gene match: 9. The length of the CDR3 is 15 residues. Per germline, CDR1 SGHDT and CDR2 YYEEEE. CDR3 residues: CASSITLQGDYGYTF. Written as DNA, the CDR3 is TGTGCCAGCAGTATAACCTTACAGGGGGACTATGGCTACACCTTC.

The gene calls are TRBV19 and TRBJ1-4; no firm D call. From germline, CDR1 is LNHDA and CDR2 SQIVND (reference sequence). V lost 5 bases to trimming and J lost 0 bases, with 7 bases between them. The CDR3 is 14 residues long. CDR3 nucleotides: TGTGCCAGTAGTCTCCTTTCAACTAATGAAAAACTGTTTTTT. Encoded protein: CASSLLSTNEKLFF.

V gene TRBV18 combines with J gene TRBJ1-1; D remains unclear. The V and J ends lost 5 bases and 5 bases respectively, with 15 bases between them. Germline CDR1 and CDR2: KGHSH and LQKENI. The CDR3 covers 14 residues. CDR3 coding DNA: TGTGCCAGCTCATCTTACCCGGCGAGGACTGAAGCTTTCTTT. It yields the protein CASSSYPARTEAFF. The variable domain in full, completed from reference TRBV18 and TRBJ1-1, reads NAGVMQNPRHLVRRRGQEARLRCSPMKGHSHVYWYRQLPEEGLKFMVYLQKENIIDESGMPKERFSAEFPKEGPSILRIQQVVRGDSAAYFCASSSYPARTEAFFGQGTRLTVV.

Only one count was recorded for this clone. V and J are TRBV21-1 and TRBJ1-4. TRBV21-1 is described as a pseudogene. The CDR3 runs to 15 residues. The CDR3 DNA sequence: TGTGCCAGCAGCAAGAGAAGTTTCACTAATGAAAAACTGTTTTTT. Protein sequence: CASSKRSFTNEKLFF.

This chain connects TRBV11-3 to TRBJ2-1; the D gene is possibly TRBD2 (6 bases). This CDR3 region has 14 residues. Between the trimmed V and J ends, which lost 5 bases and 8 bases, there was a span of 16 bases. Germline assignment: CDR1 SGHNT and CDR2 YENEEA. CDR3 region: CASSHDSGSDEQFF. CDR3 bases: TGTGCCAGCAGCCATGACTCCGGGAGTGATGAGCAGTTCTTC.

The chain recombines TRBV19 with TRBJ1-5; the D gene is possibly TRBD1 (6 bases). CDR3 length equals 15 residues. V lost 5 bases and J lost 4, with 15 bases in between. CDR1 LNHDA and CDR2 SQIVND come from the germline V gene (reference sequence). The CDR3 DNA sequence: TGTGCCAGTAGTTACGACGCGACAGGTAATCAGCCCCAGCATTTT. Its translation: CASSYDATGNQPQHF. The full variable domain, rest sourced from reference TRBV19 and TRBJ1-5, is DGGITQSPKYLFRKEGQNVTLSCEQNLNHDAMYWYRQDPGQGLRLIYYSQIVNDFQKGDIAEGYSVSREKKESFPLTVTSAQKNPTAFYLCASSYDATGNQPQHFGDGTRLSIL.

The chain couples TRBV6-1 to TRBJ2-5, with TRBD1 identical over 7 bases. The trim removed 2 bases at V and 5 bases at J, leaving 5 bases unmatched. Germline V gene data show CDR1 as MNHNS and CDR2 as SASEGT. The CDR3 extends over 14 amino acids. Written as DNA, the CDR3 is TGTGCCAGCAGTGAATCTGGCAGGGGGGAGACCCAGTACTTC. This codes for CASSESGRGETQYF.

V is TRBV4-2 and J is TRBJ2-1; D is perhaps TRBD1 (5 bases). With 2 bases removed from V and 6 bases from J, the gap between germline ends came to 8 bases. Germline CDR1 and CDR2: LGHNA and YNFKEQ. The CDR3 is 13 amino acids. The DNA for the CDR3 is TGTGCCAGCAGCCAACGGCAGGGCAATGAGCAGTTCTTC. This encodes CASSQRQGNEQFF.

The chain is built from TRBV18 and TRBJ2-5, with D uncertain. V lost 1 base to trimming and J lost 1 base, with 4 bases between them. This CDR3 contains 13 residues. Germline V CDR1 and CDR2: KGHSH, LQKENI. The CDR3 reads CASSPLVQETQYF. DNA for the CDR3: TGTGCCAGCTCACCACTCGTCCAAGAGACCCAGTACTTC.

The chain is built from TRBV2 and TRBJ1-1, with TRBD1 as a possible D gene (6 bases). CDR3 size: 14 residues. Germline V CDR1 and CDR2: SNHLY, FYNNEI. Trimming stripped 6 bases from V and 4 bases from J, with 15 bases between. The CDR3 is CASSAQGLGTEAFF. CDR3 DNA: TGTGCCAGCAGCGCTCAGGGGTTGGGCACTGAAGCTTTCTTT.

The chain couples TRBV30 to TRBJ1-1; D unclear. V lost 2 bases and J lost 7, with 8 bases in between. CDR1 is GTSNPN and CDR2 is SVGIG in the germline V gene (reference sequence). The CDR3 extends over 11 amino acids. The CDR3: CAWSPGSEAFF. DNA of the CDR3: TGTGCCTGGAGTCCGGGGAGTGAAGCTTTCTTT.

The chain combines TRBV20-1 with TRBJ1-2; a possible D gene is TRBD1 (5 bases). The length of the CDR3 is 11 residues. With 2 bases removed from V and 8 bases from J, the gap between germline ends came to 9 bases. Germline-derived CDR1 and CDR2 are DFQATT and SNEGSKA (reference sequence). DNA of the CDR3: TGCAGTGCTAGATGGGGGGAAGGCTACACCTTC. This codes for CSARWGEGYTF.

The chain combines TRBV27 with TRBJ1-1; D gene uncertain. This CDR3 spans 13 amino acids. Per the germline V gene, CDR1 is MNHEY and CDR2 is SMNVEV (reference sequence). V was trimmed by 3 bases and J by 2 bases, leaving 7 bases between them. CDR3 sequence reads: CASSFLRNTEAFF. The CDR3 region has the DNA TGTGCCAGCAGTTTCCTGCGAAACACTGAAGCTTTCTTT.

The J gene is TRBJ2-5, the V gene TRBV5-1; maybe TRBD1 (5 bases). Germline V gene data show CDR1 as SGHRS and CDR2 as YFSETQ. The germline V and J ends were trimmed by 0 bases and 7 bases, with 16 bases remaining between them. This CDR3 comprises 15 residues. The CDR3 sequence is CASSLDGQGRVTQYF. In DNA form, the CDR3 reads TGCGCCAGCAGCTTGGATGGACAAGGAAGAGTGACCCAGTACTTC.

The gene calls are TRBV7-9 and TRBJ1-4; D is undetermined. This CDR3 contains 11 residues. Germline assignment: CDR1 SEHNR and CDR2 FQNEAQ (reference sequence). In nucleotides, the CDR3 is TGTTCCTGTCGGGGTGGAGAAAAACTGTTTTTT. Encoded protein: CSCRGGEKLFF.